Sequencing of this T cell receptor beta chain was carried out in a study of cytomegalovirus exposure and HLA in healthy donors. Germline assignment: CDR1 MNHNS and CDR2 SASEGT. Trimming took 2 bases from V and 10 from J, leaving 21 bases between them. The CDR3 is 16 amino acids. Points on this clone: Its matching antigen is unknown.

Notes on the study in general: Confirmation in vitro established that a few CMV-associated chains were specific for CMV antigens.

The PCR was carried out with 60 Vbeta primers and 13 Jbeta primers. Only in-frame clones appear in the TCRdb table, and some are missing; sequencing was by immunoSEQ multiplex PCR. Of 150,000 to 200,000 clones listed, 82% are singletons. What was sequenced was PBMCs. This TCR came from a man aged 35-49 years in good health and CMV-seronegative. This chain links TRBV6-1 with TRBJ2-1, with D possibly matching TRBD1 (6 bases). In nucleotides, the CDR3 is TGTGCCAGCAGTGAATCAAGTCTGGACAGCTCAAGGGAGCAGTTCTTC. It yields the protein CASSESSLDSSREQFF.